The 28 T cell receptor beta chains presented below share a single source sample, sequenced in a study of breast tumors, draining lymph nodes, adjacent tissues. Breast cancer patients provided tissue from their axillary draining lymph nodes. From the multiplex PCR reads, TCRdb called clonotypes with MiXCR, one entry per CDR3 protein. The table shows some 170,000 distinct CDR3 sequences, with around 35% occurring only once. What was sequenced was axillary lymph node tissue. The origin of the receptors is a female donor with breast cancer. Some clones in this sample may be carry-over from other donors' samples.

There are a few counts of this clonotype. The junction departs from germline at one end; a sequencing error may be responsible. The chain couples TRBV6-1 to TRBJ1-5; D remains unclear. Germline-derived CDR1 and CDR2 are MNHNS and SASEGT. The CDR3 length is 17 residues. DNA for the CDR3: TGTGCCAGCAGTCAAGCTCTTGGAAACCTTAGCAATCAGCCCCAGCATTTT. It translates to CASSQALGNLSNQPQHF.

This clonotype was recorded a few times. This sequence joins TRBV12-3 or TRBV12-4 and TRBJ1-1; 9 nucleotides line up with TRBD1. CDR3 length: 15 amino acids. V lost 6 bases to trimming and J lost 1 base; unmatched junction nucleotides: 6. The CDR3 region is CASSVQGAPNTEAFF. The CDR3 nucleotides read TGTGCCAGCAGCGTACAGGGGGCGCCGAACACTGAAGCTTTCTTT.

This clonotype was seen a handful of times. A much larger clone lies one base from this, so it may be a read error. The genes are TRBV20-1 and TRBJ2-1, with D possibly matching TRBD2 (6 bases). The CDR3 consists of 16 residues. Germline-derived CDR1 and CDR2 are DFQATT and SNEGSKA (reference sequence). The CDR3 spells CSARVISGVSYKEQFF. DNA for the CDR3: TGCAGTGCTAGAGTCATTAGCGGAGTCTCCTACAAGGAGCAGTTCTTC.

This clonotype has just one count. This chain links TRBV30 with TRBJ1-1; D unclear. Germline assignment: CDR1 GTSNPN and CDR2 SVGIG (reference sequence). Trimming took 4 bases from V and 1 from J, leaving 7 bases between them. This CDR3 spans 12 amino acids. The chain's CDR3 is CAWTPGNTEAFF. As DNA, the CDR3 is TGTGCCTGGACCCCGGGGAACACTGAAGCTTTCTTT.

This clonotype showed up many times. A junction boundary mismatches the germline segment, possibly from a read error. J is TRBJ1-2 and V is TRBV30, with D possibly matching TRBD1 (5 bases). The CDR3 is 12 residues long. Germline-derived CDR1 and CDR2 are GTSNPN and SVGIG (reference sequence). CDR3 region: CTWNRDPRGYTF. In DNA, the CDR3 is TGTACCTGGAACCGGGACCCGCGAGGCTACACCTTC.

Many counts were recorded for this clonotype. In DNA form, the CDR3 reads TGTGCCAGCAGGGAGACGGGTAGCACAGATACGCAGTATTTT. Protein sequence: CASRETGSTDTQYF. The chain is built from TRBV6-6 and TRBJ2-3; D uncertain. Germline lookup yields CDR1 MNHNY and CDR2 SVGAGI (reference sequence). This CDR3 has 14 residues. Trimming stripped 6 bases from V and 0 bases from J, with 10 bases between.

The chain combines TRBV20-1 with TRBJ1-1; TRBD1 might be the D (6 bases). V was clipped by 6 bases and J by 13 bases, with 18 bases between them. Germline lookup yields CDR1 DFQATT and CDR2 SNEGSKA (reference sequence). The CDR3 contains 11 residues. The DNA for the CDR3 is TGCAGTGCCCCCAAGGGCGTAGGGGGTTTCTTT. Translating gives CSAPKGVGGFF.

This clonotype was counted at least ten times. This chain links TRBV7-9 with TRBJ2-2; D is tentatively TRBD1 or TRBD2 (5 bases each). Germline V gene sequence: CDR1 SEHNR, CDR2 FQNEAQ (reference sequence). This CDR3 contains 20 residues. Trimming cost V 0 bases and J 1 base, with 21 bases left between them. CDR3 sequence: CASSLANLGHGTENTGELFF. The CDR3 DNA is TGTGCCAGCAGCTTAGCGAACCTCGGACATGGGACCGAGAACACCGGGGAGCTGTTTTTT.

In its sample, this clonotype was seen many times. The chain couples TRBV5-1 to TRBJ1-2; no clear D gene. V gave up 4 bases and J gave up 6 bases, with 10 bases separating them. The CDR3 is 12 residues long. Looked up from germline, CDR1 is SGHRS and CDR2 is YFSETQ. CDR3 sequence reads: CASSPVGDGYTF. The DNA of the CDR3 is TGCGCCAGCAGCCCGGTTGGAGATGGCTACACCTTC.

The gene calls are TRBV24-1 and TRBJ2-5; no firm D call. Germline V gene sequence: CDR1 KGHDR, CDR2 SFDVKD. CDR3 length: 13 amino acids. Trimming removed 11 bases at V and 3 bases at J, with 15 bases between. Here the CDR3 DNA reads TGTGCCAAAATAGGCGGCATAAAAGAGACCCAGTACTTC. It encodes CAKIGGIKETQYF.

The chain links TRBV3-1 to TRBJ1-2; TRBD1 is a possible D gene (5 bases). There are 12 residues in the CDR3. Trimming took off 8 bases at V and 3 bases at J, with 10 bases between the two ends. Germline V lookup: CDR1 LGHDT, CDR2 YNNKEL (reference sequence). CDR3 coding DNA: TGTGCCAGCGCGGGACGAGACTATGGCTACACCTTC. Amino acids: CASAGRDYGYTF.

The V gene is TRBV10-3, the J gene TRBJ1-6; TRBD1 matches at 9 bases. In germline, CDR1 is ENHRY, CDR2 SYGVKD. V lost 2 bases and J lost 7; bases outside the gene matches: 3. This CDR3 comprises 15 residues. The CDR3 region has the DNA TGTGCCATCAGTGAGCCGGACAGGGGAAATTCACCCCTCCACTTT. Amino acid sequence: CAISEPDRGNSPLHF.

This clonotype has only one observation. The chain employs TRBV15 and TRBJ2-5; 10 nucleotides agree with TRBD1. Losses at the gene ends were 1 base for V and 3 bases for J; bases not matched to a gene: 2. Germline loops: CDR1 LNHNV, CDR2 YYDKDF (reference sequence). The CDR3 is 15 residues long. The DNA for the CDR3 is TGTGCCACCAGCAGAGGGACAGGGGGAAAAGAGACCCAGTACTTC. Translation: CATSRGTGGKETQYF.

This clonotype was counted many times. The chain carries TRBV10-3 and TRBJ2-2; D remains unclear. Germline assignment: CDR1 ENHRY and CDR2 SYGVKD. The V and J ends lost 2 bases and 7 bases respectively, with 5 bases between them. The CDR3 contains 12 residues. DNA of the CDR3: TGTGCCATCAGTGAGAGGGACGGGGAGCTGTTTTTT. Translated: CAISERDGELFF.

The chain joins TRBV11-2 to TRBJ1-6; no reliable D call. The CDR3 runs 13 residues. Trimming left V 4 bases short and J 10 bases short, with 11 bases between. Germline CDR1 and CDR2: SGHAT and FQNNGV. The CDR3 DNA reads as TGTGCCAGCAGCTCCCTCGGAGGGTCACCCCTCCACTTT. Amino acids: CASSSLGGSPLHF.

In regard to this clonotype: It may be a read error: a sequence one base away is much more abundant. The V call is TRBV27, the J call TRBJ2-1; no reliable D call. The CDR3 is made up of 13 amino acids. Germline V gene lookup returns CDR1 MNHEY and CDR2 SMNVEV (reference sequence). The CDR3 reads CAGSFSSYNEQFF. In DNA form, the CDR3 reads TGTGCCGGCAGTTTTTCCAGTTACAATGAGCAGTTCTTC.

This clonotype was seen ten or more times. The chain uses TRBV12-3 or TRBV12-4 and TRBJ1-2; 10 nucleotides line up with TRBD1. The V gene end was trimmed by 6 bases and the J gene end by 6 bases; junction bases not matched to a gene: 10. This CDR3 is 15 amino acids long. The CDR3 spells CASSPGTGERDGYTF. The CDR3 bases are TGTGCCAGCAGCCCCGGGACAGGGGAGAGGGATGGCTACACCTTC.

The chain uses TRBV20-1 and TRBJ2-3; D is undetermined. Trimming took 7 bases from V and 5 from J, leaving 16 bases between them. The CDR3 runs to 13 residues. Germline V CDR1 and CDR2: DFQATT, SNEGSKA (reference sequence). The CDR3 bases are TGCAGTGTTGGAGTGGGCCGTGGAGATACGCAGTATTTT. It translates to CSVGVGRGDTQYF.

V usage is TRBV28 and J usage is TRBJ2-3; the D gene could be TRBD1 or TRBD2 (5 bases each). V was clipped by 3 bases and J by 5 bases, with 15 bases between them. CDR1 is MDHEN and CDR2 is SYDVKM in the germline V gene. The length of the CDR3 is 15 residues. The CDR3 DNA reads as TGTGCCAGCAGTTTGGGGGACGGCTCGAAAGATACGCAGTATTTT. Amino acids: CASSLGDGSKDTQYF.

This clonotype appeared many times. V gene TRBV6-4 combines with J gene TRBJ2-2; D is perhaps TRBD1 (5 bases). CDR1 is MRHNA and CDR2 is SNTAGT in the germline V gene. The CDR3 spans 13 residues. V gave up 9 bases and J gave up 7 bases, with 15 bases separating them. The DNA for the CDR3 is TGTGCCAGTTGGCCGCGTCAGGGCGGGGAGCTGTTTTTT. This translates into CASWPRQGGELFF.

A remark on this clonotype: The CDR3 carries no conserved terminal phenylalanine or tryptophan, so it likely arises from a read error. The genes are TRBV7-2 and TRBJ1-5; TRBD1 might be the D (6 bases). The V and J ends lost 7 bases and 6 bases respectively, with 13 bases between them. The CDR3 is 13 amino acids. Germline values: CDR1 SGHTA, CDR2 FQGNSA. This CDR3 reads CASTLTGTQPQHL. For the CDR3, the DNA is TGTGCCAGCACTCTAACAGGGACTCAGCCCCAGCATCTT.

This clonotype showed up just a few times. One base away lies a much larger clone, so this may be a sequencing read error. This sequence joins TRBV20-1 and TRBJ1-2; TRBD1 aligns across 9 bases. Germline CDR1 and CDR2: DFQATT and SNEGSKA (reference sequence). The V and J ends lost 7 bases and 7 bases, in that order; junction bases with no gene match: 13. The CDR3 is 14 amino acids. Here the CDR3 DNA reads TGCAGTGTTCCGGGACAGGGAGGGCAGGCTGGCTACACCTTC. This translates into CSVPGQGGQAGYTF.

This clonotype was picked up many times. With a much larger clone just one base away, this may be a read error. Here the CDR3 omits its conserved ending phenylalanine or tryptophan, so a read error is the likely source. The rearrangement uses TRBV24-1 and TRBJ2-3, with D perhaps TRBD2 (6 bases). The CDR3 length is 18 residues. In germline, CDR1 is KGHDR, CDR2 SFDVKD. Trimming cost V 3 bases and J 2 bases, with 20 bases left between them. The DNA for the CDR3 is TGTGCCACCAGTGATAACACCGGGGGAGGCGGGAACACAGATACGCAGTATCTT. Its protein is CATSDNTGGGGNTDTQYL.

This clonotype turned up a few times. This may come from a read error, since a much larger clone is one base off. As the CDR3 is not closed by the conserved phenylalanine or tryptophan, this likely results from a read error. V gene TRBV20-1 combines with J gene TRBJ2-7; D not resolved. Trimming shortened V by 6 bases and J by 6 bases, and 9 bases separated the two germline ends. The CDR3 loop spans 10 amino acids. CDR1 is DFQATT and CDR2 is SNEGSKA in the germline V gene (reference sequence). CDR3 bases: TGCAGTGCGAAGTCCCTCGAGCAGTACTCC. It specifies CSAKSLEQYS.

This clonotype was counted ten times or more. The chain links TRBV3-2 to TRBJ2-7; the table's D call, TRBD2, has no DNA check behind it. TRBV3-2 is a listed pseudogene. The CDR3 runs 18 residues. DNA for the CDR3: TGTGCCAGCAGCCCGGGACTAGCGGGACCAATCCTATCTGGCGAGCAGTACTTC. This codes for CASSPGLAGPILSGEQYF.

This clonotype was seen at least ten times. The J gene is TRBJ2-3, the V gene TRBV5-1; 7 positions match TRBD1. Trimming at V came to 5 bases and at J to 6 bases, leaving 12 bases not matched to a gene. Germline CDR1 is SGHRS and CDR2 is YFSETQ. The CDR3 sequence is 15 residues long. CDR3 in DNA: TGCGCCAGCAGGGACCTTGACAGGGCCGGGGATACGCAGTATTTT. It is translated as CASRDLDRAGDTQYF.

Note on this clonotype: A much larger clonotype is one base distant, so this may be a read error. V gene TRBV5-4 combines with J gene TRBJ2-5, with a tentative D call TRBD1 (5 bases). Trimming left V 3 bases short and J 9 bases short, with 12 bases between. This CDR3 has 12 residues. Germline loops: CDR1 SGHNT, CDR2 YYREEE (reference sequence). DNA for the CDR3: TGTGCCAGCAGCTCCACTGGGGCGGCCCAGTACTTC. This codes for CASSSTGAAQYF.

This clonotype was observed once. Since the CDR3 does not end with the conserved phenylalanine or tryptophan, this likely comes from a read error. This sequence joins TRBV16 and TRBJ2-2, with no clear D. The CDR3 covers 16 residues. Between the trimmed V and J ends, which lost 0 bases and 7 bases, there was a span of 15 bases. In germline, CDR1 is KGHSY, CDR2 FQNENV. The CDR3 spells CASSQSLAQGRGELFL. Written as DNA, the CDR3 is TGTGCCAGCAGCCAATCGCTGGCCCAAGGGCGCGGGGAGCTGTTTCTT.